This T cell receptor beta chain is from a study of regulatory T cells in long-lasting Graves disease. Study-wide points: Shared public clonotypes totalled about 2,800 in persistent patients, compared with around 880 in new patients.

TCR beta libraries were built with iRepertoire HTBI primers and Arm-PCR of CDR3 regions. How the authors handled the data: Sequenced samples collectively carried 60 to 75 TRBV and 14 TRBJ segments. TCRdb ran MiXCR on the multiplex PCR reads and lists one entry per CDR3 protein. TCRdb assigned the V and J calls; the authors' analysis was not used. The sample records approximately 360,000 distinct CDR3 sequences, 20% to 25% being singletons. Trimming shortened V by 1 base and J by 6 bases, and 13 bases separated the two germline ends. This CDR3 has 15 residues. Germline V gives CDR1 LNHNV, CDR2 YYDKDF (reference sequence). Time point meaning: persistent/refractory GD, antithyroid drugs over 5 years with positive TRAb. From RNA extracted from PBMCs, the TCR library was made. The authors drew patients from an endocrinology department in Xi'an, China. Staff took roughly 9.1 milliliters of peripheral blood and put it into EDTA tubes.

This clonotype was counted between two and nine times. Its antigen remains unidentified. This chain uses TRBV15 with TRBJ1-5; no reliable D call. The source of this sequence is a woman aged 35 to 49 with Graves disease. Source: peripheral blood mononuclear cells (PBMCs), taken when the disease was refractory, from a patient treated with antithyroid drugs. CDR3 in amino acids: CATSRGIEVGQPQHF. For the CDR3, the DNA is TGTGCCACCAGCAGAGGCATAGAAGTCGGTCAGCCCCAGCATTTT.